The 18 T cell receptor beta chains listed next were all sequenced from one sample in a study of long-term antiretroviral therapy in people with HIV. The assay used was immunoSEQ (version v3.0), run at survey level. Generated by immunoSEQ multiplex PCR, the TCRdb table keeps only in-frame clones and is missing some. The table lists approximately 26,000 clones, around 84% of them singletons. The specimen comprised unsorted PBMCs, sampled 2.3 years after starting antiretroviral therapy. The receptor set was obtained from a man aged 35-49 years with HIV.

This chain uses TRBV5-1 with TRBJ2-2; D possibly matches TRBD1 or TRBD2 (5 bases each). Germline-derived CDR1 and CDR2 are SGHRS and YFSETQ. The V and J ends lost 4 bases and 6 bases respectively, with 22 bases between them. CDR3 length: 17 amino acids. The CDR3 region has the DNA TGCGCCAGCAGCCCTCGGGACCAGGGACGGGGTTCCGGGGAGCTGTTTTTT. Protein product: CASSPRDQGRGSGELFF.

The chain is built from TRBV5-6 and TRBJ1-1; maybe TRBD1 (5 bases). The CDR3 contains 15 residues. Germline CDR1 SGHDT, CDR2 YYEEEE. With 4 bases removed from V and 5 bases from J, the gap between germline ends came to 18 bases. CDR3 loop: CASSHFDSLGTEAFF. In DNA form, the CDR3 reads TGTGCCAGCAGCCATTTCGACAGTTTAGGGACTGAAGCTTTCTTT.

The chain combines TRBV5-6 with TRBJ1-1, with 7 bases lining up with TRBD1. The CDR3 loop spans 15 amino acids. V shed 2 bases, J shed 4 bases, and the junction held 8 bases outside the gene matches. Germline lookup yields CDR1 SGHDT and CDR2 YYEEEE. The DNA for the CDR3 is TGTGCCAGCAGCTTACTGGAGGGACAGCTCACTGAAGCTTTCTTT. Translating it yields CASSLLEGQLTEAFF. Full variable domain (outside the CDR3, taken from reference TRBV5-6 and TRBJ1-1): DAGVTQSPTHLIKTRGQQVTLRCSPKSGHDTVSWYQQALGQGPQFIFQYYEEEERQRGNFPDRFSGHQFPNYSSELNVNALLLGDSALYLCASSLLEGQLTEAFFGQGTRLTVV.

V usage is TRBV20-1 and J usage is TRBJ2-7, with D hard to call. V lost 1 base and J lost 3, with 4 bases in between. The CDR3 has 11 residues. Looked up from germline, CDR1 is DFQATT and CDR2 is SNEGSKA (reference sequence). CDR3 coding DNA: TGCAGTGCTAGAGGGAACTACGAGCAGTACTTC. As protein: CSARGNYEQYF.

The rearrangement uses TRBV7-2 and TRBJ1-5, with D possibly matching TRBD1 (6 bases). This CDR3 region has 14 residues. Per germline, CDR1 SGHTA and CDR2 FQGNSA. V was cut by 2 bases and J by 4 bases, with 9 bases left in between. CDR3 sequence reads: CASSLLTGNQPQHF. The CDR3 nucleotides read TGTGCCAGCAGCTTATTGACAGGAAATCAGCCCCAGCATTTT.

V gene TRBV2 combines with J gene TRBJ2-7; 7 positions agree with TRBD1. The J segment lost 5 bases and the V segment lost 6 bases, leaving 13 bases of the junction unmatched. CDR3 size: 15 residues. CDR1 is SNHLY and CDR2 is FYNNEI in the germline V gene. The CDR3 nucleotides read TGTGCCAGCAGGGGTACAGACAGGGTCGCGGACGAGCAGTACTTC. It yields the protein CASRGTDRVADEQYF. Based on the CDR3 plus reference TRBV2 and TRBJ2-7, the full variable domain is EPEVTQTPSHQVTQMGQEVILRCVPISNHLYFYWYRQILGQKVEFLVSFYNNEISEKSEIFDDQFSVERPDGSNFTLKIRSTKLEDSAMYFCASRGTDRVADEQYFGPGTRLTVT.

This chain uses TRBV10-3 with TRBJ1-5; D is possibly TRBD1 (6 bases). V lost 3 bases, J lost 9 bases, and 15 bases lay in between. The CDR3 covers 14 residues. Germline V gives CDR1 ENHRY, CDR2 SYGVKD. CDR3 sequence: CAISEGTPVSPQHF. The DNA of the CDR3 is TGTGCCATCAGTGAAGGGACACCGGTTTCGCCCCAGCATTTT.

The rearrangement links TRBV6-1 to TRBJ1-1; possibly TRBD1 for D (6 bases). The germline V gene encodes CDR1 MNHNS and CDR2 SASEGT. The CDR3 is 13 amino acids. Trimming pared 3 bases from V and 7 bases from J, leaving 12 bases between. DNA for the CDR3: TGTGCCAGCAGTGATAGGGGGTTGGGTGAAGCTTTCTTT. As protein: CASSDRGLGEAFF.

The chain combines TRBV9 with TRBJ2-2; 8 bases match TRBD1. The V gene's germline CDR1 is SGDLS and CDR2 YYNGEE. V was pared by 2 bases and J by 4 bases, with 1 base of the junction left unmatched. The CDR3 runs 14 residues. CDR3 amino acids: CASSVTGGTGELFF. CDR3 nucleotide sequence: TGTGCCAGCAGCGTTACAGGGGGCACCGGGGAGCTGTTTTTT.

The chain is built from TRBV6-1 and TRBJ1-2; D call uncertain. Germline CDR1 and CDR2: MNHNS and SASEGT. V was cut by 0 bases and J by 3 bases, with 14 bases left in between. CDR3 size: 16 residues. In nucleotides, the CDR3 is TGTGCCAGCAGTGAAGCGGAACAGACCCTTTACTATGGCTACACCTTC. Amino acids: CASSEAEQTLYYGYTF.

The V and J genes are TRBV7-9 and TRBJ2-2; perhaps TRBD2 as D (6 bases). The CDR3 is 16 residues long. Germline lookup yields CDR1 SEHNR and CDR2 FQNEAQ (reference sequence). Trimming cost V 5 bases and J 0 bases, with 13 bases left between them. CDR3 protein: CASSPGGAANTGELFF. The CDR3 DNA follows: TGTGCCAGCAGCCCCGGGGGAGCCGCGAACACCGGGGAGCTGTTTTTT.

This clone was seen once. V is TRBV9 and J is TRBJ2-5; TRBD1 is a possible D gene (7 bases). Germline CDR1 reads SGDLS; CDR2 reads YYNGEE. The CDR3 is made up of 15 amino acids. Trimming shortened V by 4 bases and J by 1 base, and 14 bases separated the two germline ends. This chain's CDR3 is CASSPSGGLQETQYF. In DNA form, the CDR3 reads TGTGCCAGCAGCCCGTCAGGGGGGCTCCAAGAGACCCAGTACTTC.

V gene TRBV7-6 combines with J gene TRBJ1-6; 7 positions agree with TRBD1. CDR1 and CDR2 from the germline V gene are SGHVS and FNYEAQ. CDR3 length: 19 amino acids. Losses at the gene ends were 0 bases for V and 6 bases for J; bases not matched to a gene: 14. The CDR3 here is CASSLASVERDSANSPLHF. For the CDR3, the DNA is TGTGCCAGCAGCTTAGCGAGCGTGGAACGGGACAGCGCTAATTCACCCCTCCACTTT.

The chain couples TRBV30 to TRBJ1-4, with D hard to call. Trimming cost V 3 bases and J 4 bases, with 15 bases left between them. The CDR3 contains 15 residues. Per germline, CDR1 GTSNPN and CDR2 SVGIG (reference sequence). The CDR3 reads CAWSLGGTLNEKLFF. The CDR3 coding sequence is TGTGCCTGGAGCCTAGGAGGAACGCTTAATGAAAAACTGTTTTTT.

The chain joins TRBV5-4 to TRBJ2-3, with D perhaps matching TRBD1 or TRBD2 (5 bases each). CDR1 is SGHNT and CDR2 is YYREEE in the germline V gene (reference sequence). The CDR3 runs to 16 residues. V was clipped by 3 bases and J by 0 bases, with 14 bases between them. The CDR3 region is CASSWSGTRSTDTQYF. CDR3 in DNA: TGTGCCAGCAGCTGGTCCGGGACGAGAAGCACAGATACGCAGTATTTT.

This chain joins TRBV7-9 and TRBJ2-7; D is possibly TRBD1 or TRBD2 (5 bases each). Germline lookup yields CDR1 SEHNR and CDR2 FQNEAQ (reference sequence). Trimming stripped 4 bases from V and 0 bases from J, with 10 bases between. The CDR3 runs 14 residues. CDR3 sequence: CASSSKGSSYEQYF. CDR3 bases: TGTGCCAGCAGCTCCAAGGGGAGCTCCTACGAGCAGTACTTC.

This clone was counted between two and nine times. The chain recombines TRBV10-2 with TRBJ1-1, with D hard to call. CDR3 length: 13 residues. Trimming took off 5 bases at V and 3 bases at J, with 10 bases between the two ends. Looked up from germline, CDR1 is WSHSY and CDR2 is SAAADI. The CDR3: CASSPRVDTEAFF. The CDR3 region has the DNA TGCGCCAGCAGTCCTAGGGTAGACACTGAAGCTTTCTTT.

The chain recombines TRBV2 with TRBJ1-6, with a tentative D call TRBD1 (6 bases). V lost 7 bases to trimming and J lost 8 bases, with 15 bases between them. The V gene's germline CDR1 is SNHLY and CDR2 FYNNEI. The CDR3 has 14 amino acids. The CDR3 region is CASTLWGADSPLHF. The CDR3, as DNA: TGTGCCAGCACCCTATGGGGGGCGGATTCACCCCTCCACTTT.